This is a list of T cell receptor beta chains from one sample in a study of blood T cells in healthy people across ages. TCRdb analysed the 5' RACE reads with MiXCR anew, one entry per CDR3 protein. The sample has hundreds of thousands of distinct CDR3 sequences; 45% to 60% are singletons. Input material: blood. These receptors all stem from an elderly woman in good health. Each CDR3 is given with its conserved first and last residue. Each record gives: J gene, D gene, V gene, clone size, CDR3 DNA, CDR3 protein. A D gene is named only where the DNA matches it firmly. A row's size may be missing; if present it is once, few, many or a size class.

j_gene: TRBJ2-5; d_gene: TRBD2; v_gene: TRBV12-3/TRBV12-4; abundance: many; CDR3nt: TGTGCCAGCAGTCGGGGGGACCAAGAGACCCAGTACTTC; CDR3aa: CASSRGDQETQYF
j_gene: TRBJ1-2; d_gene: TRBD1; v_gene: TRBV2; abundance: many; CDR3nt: TGTGCCAGGAGAAAGGGACAGGGGGATGGCTACACCTTC; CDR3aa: CARRKGQGDGYTF
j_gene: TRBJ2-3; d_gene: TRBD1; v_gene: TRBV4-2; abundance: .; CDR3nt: TGTGCCAGCAGCCAAGTCGGACAGGGGTTAACAGATACGCAGTATTTT; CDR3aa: CASSQVGQGLTDTQYF
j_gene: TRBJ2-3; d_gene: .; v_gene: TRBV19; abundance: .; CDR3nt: TGTGCCAGTAGTACCCCCCGGGGCTTCGCCACAGATACGCAGTATTTT; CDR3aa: CASSTPRGFATDTQYF
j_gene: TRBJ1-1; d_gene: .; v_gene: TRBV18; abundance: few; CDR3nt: TGTGCCAGCTCCCCGATCGGGAACACTGAAGCTTTCTTT; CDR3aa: CASSPIGNTEAFF
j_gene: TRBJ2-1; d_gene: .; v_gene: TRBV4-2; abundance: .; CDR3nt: TGTACCAGCAGCCAAGATCTGGGACGCTCTGGCAATGAGCAGTTCTTC; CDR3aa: CTSSQDLGRSGNEQFF
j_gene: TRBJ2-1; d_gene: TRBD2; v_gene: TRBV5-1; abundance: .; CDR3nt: TGCGCCAGCAGCTTCGAGCGGGGGGGATACAATGAGCAGTTCTTC; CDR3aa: CASSFERGGYNEQFF
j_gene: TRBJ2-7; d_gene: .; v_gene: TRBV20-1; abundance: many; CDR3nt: TGCAGTGTGAAGGGGTATGTCGACGAGCAGTACTTC; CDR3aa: CSVKGYVDEQYF
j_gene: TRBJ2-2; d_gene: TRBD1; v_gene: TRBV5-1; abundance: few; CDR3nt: TGCGCCAGCAGGTTGGGGACAGGGAGATACACCGGGGAGCTGTTTTTT; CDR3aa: CASRLGTGRYTGELFF
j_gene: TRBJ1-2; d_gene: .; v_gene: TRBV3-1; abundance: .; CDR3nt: TGTGCCAGCAGCCTCTTGGCCCGGGGAGCCAGGGGCTACACCTTC; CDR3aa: CASSLLARGARGYTF
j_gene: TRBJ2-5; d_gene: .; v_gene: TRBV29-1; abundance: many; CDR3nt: TGCAGCGTTGGACGCGATACAAGGGACCAGTACTTC; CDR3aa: CSVGRDTRDQYF
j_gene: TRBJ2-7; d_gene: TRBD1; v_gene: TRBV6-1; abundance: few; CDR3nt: TGTGCCAGCAGTCCCCGGACAGGGGAAATTCAAAAGCGGGACGAGCAGTACTTC; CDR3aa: CASSPRTGEIQKRDEQYF
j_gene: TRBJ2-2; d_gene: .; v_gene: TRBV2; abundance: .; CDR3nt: TGTGCCAGCAGGAGGGGAACAAACACCGGGGAGCTGTTTTTT; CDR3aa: CASRRGTNTGELFF
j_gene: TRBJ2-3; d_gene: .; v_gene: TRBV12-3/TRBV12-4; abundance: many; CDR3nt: TGTGCCAGCAGTACCTATGGGCTAGCACCAGATACGCAGTATTTT; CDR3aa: CASSTYGLAPDTQYF
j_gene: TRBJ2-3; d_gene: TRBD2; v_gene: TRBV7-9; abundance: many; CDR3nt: TGTGCCAGCAGCTCCCGACTAGCGGGAGTCTCAGATACGCAGTATTTT; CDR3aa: CASSSRLAGVSDTQYF
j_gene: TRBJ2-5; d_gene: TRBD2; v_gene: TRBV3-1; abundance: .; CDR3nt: TGTGCCAGCAGCCCACCGGGACTAGCGAAAGAGACCCAGTACTTC; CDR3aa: CASSPPGLAKETQYF